This is a list of T cell receptor beta chains from one sample in a study of T cell responses to AZD1222 COVID-19 vaccine. TCRdb keeps only in-frame clones here, not all; method: immunoSEQ multiplex PCR. The sample lists about 200,000 clones, 90% to 95% occurring once. Sequencing was performed on peripheral blood, taken 28 days after the second dose of the MenACWY control vaccine. All receptors derive from an adult who received the MenACWY meningococcal vaccine as a control. Each CDR3 is given with its conserved first and last residue. The D gene is left open where the match is weak. Clone sizes are given selectively: once, few, many, or a class where the clone is expanded.

V,D,size,J,DNA,CDR3
TRBV7-8,TRBD2,NA,TRBJ2-5,TGTGCCGCGGGAGGGCCTCAAGAGACCCAGTACTTC,CAAGGPQETQYF
TRBV28,NA,NA,TRBJ1-6,TGTGCCAGCAGTTTGGAGGTAATCTCACCCCTCCACTTT,CASSLEVISPLHF
TRBV7-2,TRBD1,NA,TRBJ1-4,TGTGCCAGCAGCGGAGGACAGGGGGCAACTAATGAAAAACTGTTTTTT,CASSGGQGATNEKLFF
TRBV16,TRBD1,NA,TRBJ1-1,TGTGCCAGCAGCCAATCTGCCAGGGGGGACGGCACTGAAGCTTTCTTT,CASSQSARGDGTEAFF
TRBV7-8,TRBD1,NA,TRBJ2-3,TGTGCCAGCAGCTTATTGTGGACAGGGCCGGTTGATTCAGATACGCAGTATTTT,CASSLLWTGPVDSDTQYF
TRBV7-8,NA,NA,TRBJ1-3,TGTGCCAGCAGCTTAGCTGCGGGCTCTGGAAACACCATATATTTT,CASSLAAGSGNTIYF
TRBV2,NA,NA,TRBJ2-3,TGTGCCAGCATCGAGATGTTCACAGATACGCAGTATTTT,CASIEMFTDTQYF
TRBV19,NA,NA,TRBJ1-2,TGTGCCAGTGGGGGCAATGGCTACACCTTC,CASGGNGYTF
TRBV10-3,NA,NA,TRBJ1-1,TGTGCCATCAGTGTCCCCGGGGGTGAAGCTTTCTTT,CAISVPGGEAFF
TRBV7-2,NA,NA,TRBJ1-5,TGTGCCAGCAGCCCTGGCTTCAGCAATCAGCCCCAGCATTTT,CASSPGFSNQPQHF
TRBV19,TRBD1,NA,TRBJ1-1,TGTGCCAGTAGTATAGGGGACAGGGGATGGACTGAAGCTTTCTTT,CASSIGDRGWTEAFF
TRBV29-1,TRBD2,NA,TRBJ2-7,TGCAGCGTGGGGCTAGCGGGGGTGACCTACGAGCAGTACTTC,CSVGLAGVTYEQYF
TRBV4-2,TRBD2,NA,TRBJ2-7,TGTGCCAGCAGCCCGACGGCGGGAGGGTACCACGAGCAGTACTTC,CASSPTAGGYHEQYF
TRBV7-9,TRBD2,NA,TRBJ2-7,TGTGCCAGCAGCCCCTACTCGGGCGGGGGGCGGTACGAGCAGTACTTC,CASSPYSGGGRYEQYF
TRBV6-5,NA,NA,TRBJ2-4,TGTGCCAGCAGTCCGACGGGGCACGAAAACATTCAGTACTTC,CASSPTGHENIQYF
TRBV19,TRBD1,NA,TRBJ1-1,TGTGCCAGTAGTAACAGGGGCACTGAAGCTTTCTTT,CASSNRGTEAFF
TRBV19,NA,once,TRBJ2-7,TGTGCCAGTAGTATAAGGACCTCGATCCCCTACGAGCAGTACTTC,CASSIRTSIPYEQYF